These 23 T cell receptor beta chains share one sample of origin, sequenced in a study of PD-L1 blockade in urothelial cancer. The time point denotes: pretreatment peripheral blood. This table comes from immunoSEQ multiplex PCR, and its TCRdb copy is limited to in-frame clones, with some not included. Of some 43,000 clones detected, over 75% appear once; the ten largest clones hold roughly 16%. The source material was PBMCs, sampled around atezolizumab (anti-PD-L1) treatment. These receptors were obtained from a man in his sixties with urothelial cancer.

This clone was counted a single time. The V and J genes are TRBV14 and TRBJ1-1; D remains unclear. The V end lost 4 bases, the J end lost 12 bases, and 15 bases lay between the germline ends. The CDR3 spans 12 residues. CDR1 and CDR2 from the germline V gene are SGHDN and FVKESK. CDR3 amino acids: CASSPTGGGTFF. As DNA, the CDR3 is TGTGCCAGCAGCCCCACGGGTGGCGGAACTTTCTTT.

The CDR3 loop is CASSNGVGQPQHF. CDR3 sequence (DNA): TGTGCCAGTAGTAACGGGGTCGGACAGCCCCAGCATTTT. The chain employs TRBV19 and TRBJ1-5; no clear D. Trimming stripped 4 bases from V and 7 bases from J, with 11 bases between. This CDR3 has 13 amino acids. Per germline, CDR1 LNHDA and CDR2 SQIVND (reference sequence).

The chain combines TRBV2 with TRBJ2-2; 8 bases agree with TRBD2. V lost 1 base and J lost 0; bases outside the gene matches: 4. Germline lookup yields CDR1 SNHLY and CDR2 FYNNEI. The CDR3 contains 17 residues. CDR3 nucleotide sequence: TGTGCCAGCAGTGAAGTGGGGCGGGGGGCGAACACCGGGGAGCTGTTTTTT. This codes for CASSEVGRGANTGELFF.

The chain recombines TRBV19 with TRBJ2-7; 9 bases match TRBD1. Germline loops: CDR1 LNHDA, CDR2 SQIVND (reference sequence). With 1 base clipped from V and 5 bases from J, the junction kept 9 bases outside the gene matches. This CDR3 comprises 16 residues. This CDR3 is CASSIAGTGIRDEQYF. In DNA form, the CDR3 reads TGTGCCAGTAGTATAGCCGGGACAGGGATAAGGGACGAGCAGTACTTC. The full variable domain, completed using reference TRBV19 and TRBJ2-7, is DGGITQSPKYLFRKEGQNVTLSCEQNLNHDAMYWYRQDPGQGLRLIYYSQIVNDFQKGDIAEGYSVSREKKESFPLTVTSAQKNPTAFYLCASSIAGTGIRDEQYFGPGTRLTVT.

The V gene is TRBV30, the J gene TRBJ2-3; D call uncertain. With 0 bases removed from V and 4 bases from J, the gap between germline ends came to 8 bases. The CDR3 has 13 residues. Germline assignment: CDR1 GTSNPN and CDR2 SVGIG (reference sequence). The CDR3 sequence: CAWSVAIPDTQYF. CDR3 in DNA: TGTGCCTGGAGTGTAGCAATCCCAGATACGCAGTATTTT.

This chain links TRBV29-1 with TRBJ2-2; maybe TRBD1 (6 bases). The CDR3 has 11 amino acids. Trimming removed 8 bases at V and 4 bases at J, with 8 bases between. CDR1 and CDR2 (germline): SQVTM, ANQGSEA. CDR3 amino acids: CSTGSTGELFF. CDR3 DNA sequence: TGCAGCACAGGGAGCACCGGGGAGCTGTTTTTT.

The genes are TRBV7-9 and TRBJ2-1; D unclear. Trimming pared 5 bases from V and 8 bases from J, leaving 16 bases between. The CDR3 contains 14 residues. Germline CDR1 reads SEHNR; CDR2 reads FQNEAQ (reference sequence). The CDR3 sequence is CASSPPVPTYEQFF. The CDR3, as DNA: TGTGCCAGCAGCCCCCCTGTTCCTACGTATGAGCAGTTCTTC.

In DNA, the CDR3 is TGTGCCAGCAGCCCTAAGACAGGAATGAACACTGAAGCTTTCTTT. It encodes CASSPKTGMNTEAFF. The chain carries TRBV5-4 and TRBJ1-1; D perhaps matches TRBD1 (6 bases). The ends were cut back, 4 bases at V and 0 bases at J, with 13 bases in the middle. The germline CDR1 and CDR2 sequences are SGHNT and YYREEE (reference sequence). CDR3 length: 15 residues. The variable domain in full, completed from reference TRBV5-4 and TRBJ1-1, reads ETGVTQSPTHLIKTRGQQVTLRCSSQSGHNTVSWYQQALGQGPQFIFQYYREEENGRGNFPPRFSGLQFPNYSSELNVNALELDDSALYLCASSPKTGMNTEAFFGQGTRLTVV.

This chain connects TRBV28 to TRBJ1-5, with TRBD1 identical over 11 bases. The CDR3 is made up of 15 amino acids. Germline-derived CDR1 and CDR2 are MDHEN and SYDVKM. V lost 6 bases, J lost 6 bases, and 7 bases stayed unmatched. CDR3 bases: TGTGCCAGCAGCTCGGCGGGACAGGGGGGTCAGCCCCAGCATTTT. Its protein product is CASSSAGQGGQPQHF.

The chain is built from TRBV28 and TRBJ2-7, with 8 bases aligning to TRBD1. Per germline, CDR1 MDHEN and CDR2 SYDVKM. Losses at the gene ends were 6 bases for V and 2 bases for J; bases not matched to a gene: 3. CDR3 length: 13 residues. CDR3: CASSRDRPYEQYF. The DNA for the CDR3 is TGTGCCAGCAGCCGGGACAGGCCCTACGAGCAGTACTTC.

V gene TRBV25-1 combines with J gene TRBJ2-2, with a possible D match to TRBD1 (6 bases). The CDR3 is 12 amino acids. With 5 bases removed from V and 7 bases from J, the gap between germline ends came to 8 bases. Germline-derived CDR1 and CDR2 are MGHDK and SYGVNS. CDR3 nucleotides: TGTGCCAGCAGTCTACAGGGCGGGGAGCTGTTTTTT. Translated, it gives CASSLQGGELFF.

The chain couples TRBV15 to TRBJ1-2; the D gene is possibly TRBD1 (6 bases). The CDR3 loop spans 13 amino acids. V was shortened by 11 bases and J by 6 bases, with 19 bases between the two germline ends. Germline V gene lookup returns CDR1 LNHNV and CDR2 YYDKDF (reference sequence). CDR3 region: CASMGGQLDGYTF. CDR3 bases: TGTGCCTCAATGGGCGGACAGCTGGATGGCTACACCTTC.

This chain uses TRBV5-1 with TRBJ1-2; D ambiguous. Germline-derived CDR1 and CDR2 are SGHRS and YFSETQ. With 4 bases removed from V and 7 bases from J, the gap between germline ends came to 14 bases. This CDR3 comprises 13 residues. Here the CDR3 DNA reads TGCGCCAGCAGCATTGGGAGGGATGCTGGCTACACCTTC. This sequence encodes CASSIGRDAGYTF. Drawing the rest from reference TRBV5-1 and TRBJ1-2, the complete variable domain is KAGVTQTPRYLIKTRGQQVTLSCSPISGHRSVSWYQQTPGQGLQFLFEYFSETQRNKGNFPGRFSGRQFSNSRSEMNVSTLELGDSALYLCASSIGRDAGYTFGSGTRLTVV.

This clone was seen a handful of times. The chain recombines TRBV6-1 with TRBJ1-1; D remains ambiguous. CDR1 and CDR2 (germline): MNHNS, SASEGT. Trimming took off 3 bases at V and 1 base at J, with 9 bases between the two ends. This CDR3 region has 14 residues. The CDR3 sequence: CASSDLRGNTEAFF. As DNA, the CDR3 is TGTGCCAGCAGTGATTTACGCGGGAACACTGAAGCTTTCTTT.

The chain carries TRBV2 and TRBJ1-5; D unresolved. Germline-derived CDR1 and CDR2 are SNHLY and FYNNEI. The V and J ends lost 6 bases and 5 bases respectively, with 11 bases between them. This CDR3 has 13 amino acids. CDR3 coding DNA: TGTGCCAGCAGACCAAAGCCTGATCAGCCCCAGCATTTT. The encoded protein is CASRPKPDQPQHF.

Relative to its sample, this clone is medium-sized (0.01 to 0.1%). This chain links TRBV19 with TRBJ2-7; perhaps TRBD1 as D (6 bases). The V end was cut by 5 bases, the J end by 3 bases, with 14 bases between. Germline V gene data show CDR1 as LNHDA and CDR2 as SQIVND (reference sequence). The CDR3 is 14 residues long. CDR3 in amino acids: CASSVGQIHYEQYF. CDR3 bases: TGTGCCAGTAGTGTCGGACAGATTCACTACGAGCAGTACTTC.

This chain uses TRBV19 with TRBJ2-7; 11 positions match TRBD2. CDR3 length: 15 residues. V shed 7 bases and J 1 base; nucleotides not matched to a gene: 6. Per the germline V gene, CDR1 is LNHDA and CDR2 is SQIVND (reference sequence). CDR3 in amino acids: CASTAGTSGSYEQYF. CDR3 in DNA: TGTGCCAGTACAGCCGGGACTAGCGGTTCCTACGAGCAGTACTTC. The full variable domain, with the rest looked up from reference TRBV19 and TRBJ2-7, is DGGITQSPKYLFRKEGQNVTLSCEQNLNHDAMYWYRQDPGQGLRLIYYSQIVNDFQKGDIAEGYSVSREKKESFPLTVTSAQKNPTAFYLCASTAGTSGSYEQYFGPGTRLTVT.

In its sample, this clone was seen a few times. The gene calls are TRBV7-2 and TRBJ1-3, with D maybe TRBD1 (5 bases). Trimming removed 6 bases at V and 8 bases at J, with 20 bases between. The CDR3 contains 15 residues. Germline CDR1 and CDR2: SGHTA and FQGNSA. Here the CDR3 reads CASRRDPHLGDTIYF. The CDR3 coding sequence is TGTGCCAGCAGGCGGGACCCTCACTTGGGGGACACCATATATTTT.

The chain is built from TRBV28 and TRBJ1-1; 8 bases line up with TRBD1. Germline V gives CDR1 MDHEN, CDR2 SYDVKM. The CDR3 totals 17 residues. Trimming took 7 bases from V and 4 from J; bases not matched to a gene: 17. For the CDR3, the DNA is TGTGCCAGCATCGGAGGGACAGGTTGGATTAGCGGCACTGAAGCTTTCTTT. Protein product: CASIGGTGWISGTEAFF.

This clone has more than one count but fewer than ten. This rearrangement joins TRBV28 to TRBJ1-5, with TRBD1 identical over 7 bases. V dropped 8 bases and J dropped 3; count of bases not matched to a gene: 7. This CDR3 region has 14 residues. Germline CDR1 and CDR2: MDHEN and SYDVKM. The CDR3 nucleotides are TGTGCCAGCCAACCACAGGGGTCCAATCAGCCCCAGCATTTT. Its protein product is CASQPQGSNQPQHF.

The V and J genes are TRBV5-4 and TRBJ2-5, with D perhaps matching TRBD1 (5 bases). V shed 0 bases and J shed 2 bases, with 17 bases lying between them. The germline V gene encodes CDR1 SGHNT and CDR2 YYREEE (reference sequence). The CDR3 length is 17 residues. Here the CDR3 DNA reads TGTGCCAGCAGCTTGGAGTTAGGGGTTCGGAAACAAGAGACCCAGTACTTC. It is translated as CASSLELGVRKQETQYF.

The V call is TRBV28, the J call TRBJ2-7, with TRBD1 identical over 9 bases. The CDR3 contains 16 residues. Germline CDR1 is MDHEN and CDR2 is SYDVKM. Trimming removed 5 bases from V and 3 bases from J; junction bases left unmatched: 11. The CDR3: CASSPLVGDRDYEQYF. CDR3 sequence (DNA): TGTGCCAGCAGTCCCCTAGTGGGGGACAGGGACTACGAGCAGTACTTC.

The chain uses TRBV28 and TRBJ1-1, with D perhaps TRBD1 (6 bases). The germline CDR1 and CDR2 sequences are MDHEN and SYDVKM. Trimming stripped 7 bases from V and 4 bases from J, with 16 bases between. This CDR3 is built from 14 residues. In nucleotides, the CDR3 is TGTGCCAGCACCTATCGACAGGTGGGCACTGAAGCTTTCTTT. It codes for CASTYRQVGTEAFF.